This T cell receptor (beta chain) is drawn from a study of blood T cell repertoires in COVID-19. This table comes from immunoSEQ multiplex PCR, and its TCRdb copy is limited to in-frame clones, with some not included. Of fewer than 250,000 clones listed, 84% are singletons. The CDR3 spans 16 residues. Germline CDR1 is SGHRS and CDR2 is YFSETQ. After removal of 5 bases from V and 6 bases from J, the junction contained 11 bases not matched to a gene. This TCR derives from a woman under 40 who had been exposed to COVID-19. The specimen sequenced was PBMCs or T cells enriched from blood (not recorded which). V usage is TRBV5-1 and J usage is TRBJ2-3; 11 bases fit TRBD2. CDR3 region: CASSKTSGGAQDTQYF. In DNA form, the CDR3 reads TGCGCCAGCAGTAAAACTAGCGGGGGAGCACAGGATACGCAGTATTTT.